Each of the 2 T cell receptor beta chains below was sequenced from the same sample in a study of cytomegalovirus exposure and HLA in healthy donors. Amplification used 60 Vbeta primers and 13 Jbeta primers. The protocol was immunoSEQ multiplex PCR, while the TCRdb copy is restricted to in-frame clones and leaves out a portion. The top ten clones hold 2.1% of a sample with around 140,000 clones, 70% of them seen once. Sample: PBMCs. The receptors derive from a woman aged 55-69 years in good health and CMV-seropositive.

V gene TRBV30 combines with J gene TRBJ1-1, with 9 bases that match TRBD1. The CDR3 length is 14 residues. Trimming removed 1 base from V and 3 bases from J; junction bases left unmatched: 3. Germline-derived CDR1 and CDR2 are GTSNPN and SVGIG (reference sequence). The CDR3 spells CAWSDRGPDTEAFF. As DNA, the CDR3 is TGTGCCTGGAGTGACAGGGGGCCCGACACTGAAGCTTTCTTT.

The gene calls are TRBV11-3 and TRBJ2-5; 9 bases are a match to TRBD1. Germline V CDR1 and CDR2: SGHNT, YENEEA. The CDR3 spans 16 residues. The ends lost 5 bases at V and 1 base at J; junction bases unmatched: 8. CDR3: CASSRGGGQGQETQYF. The CDR3 bases are TGTGCCAGCAGCCGAGGAGGGGGACAGGGCCAAGAGACCCAGTACTTC.